The 30 T cell receptor beta chains reported below all come from one sample, sequenced in a study of blood T cell repertoires in COVID-19. Data came from immunoSEQ multiplex PCR; TCRdb stores just in-frame clones and leaves some out. The sample has approximately 150,000 clones; roughly 79% are singletons. The sequencing sample was made of peripheral blood. The receptors here all came from a human donor in a cohort sampled during active COVID-19.

CDR3 residues: CASGDSHGYTF. The CDR3 nucleotides are TGTGCCAGCGGGGACAGCCATGGCTACACCTTC. The chain carries TRBV28 and TRBJ1-2, with TRBD1 identical over 7 bases. CDR3 size: 11 residues. Germline CDR1 reads MDHEN; CDR2 reads SYDVKM. V shed 8 bases, J shed 6 bases, and the junction held 3 bases outside the gene matches.

This clone was counted between two and nine times. The chain carries TRBV20-1 and TRBJ2-7; tentatively, D is TRBD2 (5 bases). This CDR3 contains 11 residues. Germline values: CDR1 DFQATT, CDR2 SNEGSKA (reference sequence). Trimming stripped 7 bases from V and 2 bases from J, with 9 bases between. CDR3 protein: CSGELAYEQYF. As DNA, the CDR3 is TGCAGTGGGGAACTAGCCTACGAGCAGTACTTC.

This clone was observed a single time. The chain joins TRBV25-1 to TRBJ2-7; a weak D match, TRBD1 (6 bases). The germline CDR1 and CDR2 sequences are MGHDK and SYGVNS. The length of the CDR3 is 16 residues. V lost 3 bases and J 7 bases, leaving 22 bases between the germline ends. This chain's CDR3 is CASSDTRQASMEEQYF. Here the CDR3 DNA reads TGTGCCAGCAGTGACACCAGACAGGCTTCGATGGAGGAGCAGTACTTC.

This chain connects TRBV7-2 to TRBJ2-3; the D is unclear. Looked up from germline, CDR1 is SGHTA and CDR2 is FQGNSA. This CDR3 comprises 15 residues. The V end was cut by 2 bases, the J end by 0 bases, with 9 bases between. The CDR3: CASSLPVSSTDTQYF. In DNA, the CDR3 is TGTGCCAGCAGCTTACCAGTATCTAGCACAGATACGCAGTATTTT.

The chain combines TRBV7-9 with TRBJ2-7, with D maybe TRBD1 (5 bases). V was shortened by 0 bases and J by 2 bases, with 8 bases between the two germline ends. Germline values: CDR1 SEHNR, CDR2 FQNEAQ (reference sequence). The CDR3 consists of 14 residues. CDR3 nucleotides: TGTGCCAGCAGCTTAGCTCAGGGTCCCTACGAGCAGTACTTC. As protein: CASSLAQGPYEQYF.

This chain links TRBV28 with TRBJ1-1; the D gene is possibly TRBD1 (5 bases). Germline values: CDR1 MDHEN, CDR2 SYDVKM. The V end was cut by 6 bases, the J end by 6 bases, with 14 bases between. CDR3 length: 13 residues. CDR3 DNA sequence: TGTGCCAGCAGAAGTACCCCGACAGCTGAAGCTTTCTTT. Encoded protein: CASRSTPTAEAFF.

In the case of this clone: The same CDR3 arises from other DNA sequences in this sample as well. V gene TRBV29-1 combines with J gene TRBJ2-7; tentative D call: TRBD1 (5 bases). This CDR3 has 13 residues. Germline lookup yields CDR1 SQVTM and CDR2 ANQGSEA. The ends were cut back, 2 bases at V and 1 base at J, with 9 bases in the middle. CDR3 in amino acids: CSVEKTDSYEQYF. The CDR3 DNA reads as TGCAGCGTTGAAAAGACAGATTCCTACGAGCAGTACTTC.

The rearrangement uses TRBV5-4 and TRBJ1-4; 7 bases are a match to TRBD1. V trimming: 0 bases; J trimming: 8 bases; junction bases outside the gene matches: 7. Germline V gene data show CDR1 as SGHNT and CDR2 as YYREEE (reference sequence). This CDR3 comprises 15 residues. The CDR3 loop is CASSLDQGGREKLFF. The CDR3 DNA sequence: TGTGCCAGCAGCTTGGACCAGGGGGGAAGGGAAAAACTGTTTTTT.

This chain links TRBV6-5 with TRBJ2-7, with 7 bases lining up with TRBD2. Germline values: CDR1 MNHEY, CDR2 SVGAGI. J was trimmed by 4 bases and V by 8 bases; bases with no gene match: 5. This CDR3 spans 12 amino acids. The CDR3: CASRGDRYEQYF. CDR3 nucleotide sequence: TGTGCCAGCCGGGGGGATCGGTACGAGCAGTACTTC.

The gene calls are TRBV4-3 and TRBJ2-5, with unresolved D. There are 12 residues in the CDR3. The V end was cut by 1 base, the J end by 9 bases, with 9 bases between. CDR1 is LGHNA, CDR2 YSLEER, per germline. In DNA form, the CDR3 reads TGCGCCAGCAGCCAAGCCGATGGAGCCCAGTACTTC. Its protein is CASSQADGAQYF.

The chain joins TRBV19 to TRBJ1-6; D is perhaps TRBD1 (5 bases). The CDR3 is 16 amino acids. Trimming stripped 5 bases from V and 7 bases from J, with 18 bases between. Looked up from germline, CDR1 is LNHDA and CDR2 is SQIVND (reference sequence). The CDR3 here is CASSGLQERGNSPLHF. CDR3 DNA: TGTGCCAGTAGTGGGTTACAGGAAAGAGGAAATTCACCCCTCCACTTT.

The table lists this clone with a few counts. The chain employs TRBV28 and TRBJ1-6; 9 bases agree with TRBD1. The length of the CDR3 is 14 residues. Germline trimming cut 6 bases from V and 10 bases from J; bases unmatched to any gene: 7. CDR1 is MDHEN, CDR2 SYDVKM, per germline. CDR3 sequence: CASSQGQGDSPLHF. In DNA form, the CDR3 reads TGTGCCAGCAGCCAGGGACAGGGAGACTCACCCCTCCACTTT.

The chain employs TRBV7-9 and TRBJ2-1; the match to TRBD1 covers 8 bases. Germline loops: CDR1 SEHNR, CDR2 FQNEAQ (reference sequence). This CDR3 has 16 amino acids. V dropped 0 bases and J dropped 0; count of bases not matched to a gene: 1. The CDR3 here is CASSLAGQASYNEQFF. For the CDR3, the DNA is TGTGCCAGCAGCTTAGCGGGACAGGCCTCCTACAATGAGCAGTTCTTC.

The chain uses TRBV28 and TRBJ1-3, with 7 bases aligning to TRBD1. Trimming took 2 bases from V and 4 from J; bases not matched to a gene: 8. The length of the CDR3 is 16 residues. CDR1 is MDHEN and CDR2 is SYDVKM in the germline V gene. CDR3 residues: CASSLGLSTGGNTIYF. Here the CDR3 DNA reads TGTGCCAGCAGTTTAGGCCTATCGACAGGGGGAAACACCATATATTTT.

CDR3 sequence reads: CASSLAGSETQYF. The CDR3 DNA follows: TGTGCCAGCAGTTTGGCAGGGTCAGAGACCCAGTACTTC. This rearrangement joins TRBV6-2 or TRBV6-3 to TRBJ2-5; D may be TRBD1 (5 bases). Trimming pared 4 bases from V and 4 bases from J, leaving 10 bases between. The CDR3 sequence is 13 residues long. The germline gives CDR1 MNHEY, CDR2 SVGEGT.

The V and J genes are TRBV7-2 and TRBJ1-6; D not resolved. The CDR3 has 13 amino acids. Germline lookup yields CDR1 SGHTA and CDR2 FQGNSA. Trimming removed 5 bases from V and 10 bases from J, with 12 bases in between. CDR3 protein: CASSPVAGSPLHF. In DNA form, the CDR3 reads TGTGCCAGCAGCCCTGTAGCGGGCTCACCCCTCCACTTT.

The count of this clone is one. In nucleotides, the CDR3 is TGTGCCAGCAACCCACTTCCTGGAGAGACCCAGTACTTC. Translating gives CASNPLPGETQYF. The gene calls are TRBV6-2 or TRBV6-3 and TRBJ2-5, with D uncertain. With 7 bases removed from V and 4 bases from J, the gap between germline ends came to 13 bases. This CDR3 comprises 13 residues. Germline CDR1 MNHEY, CDR2 SVGEGT.

The V and J genes are TRBV5-1 and TRBJ2-2, with D perhaps matching TRBD1 (6 bases). V lost 4 bases to trimming and J lost 1 base, with 17 bases between them. Per the germline V gene, CDR1 is SGHRS and CDR2 is YFSETQ. This CDR3 contains 17 residues. The CDR3 spells CASSVRDTRRNTGELFF. CDR3 in DNA: TGCGCCAGCAGCGTACGGGACACCCGCCGGAACACCGGGGAGCTGTTTTTT.

The rearrangement uses TRBV7-9 and TRBJ2-7; 16 nucleotides match TRBD2. Per germline, CDR1 SEHNR and CDR2 FQNEAQ (reference sequence). The CDR3 is 17 amino acids. V was clipped by 2 bases and J by 6 bases; unmatched bases: 7. CDR3 sequence: CASSLMSGTSGRGEQYF. Written as DNA, the CDR3 is TGTGCCAGCAGCTTAATGAGCGGGACTAGCGGGAGGGGCGAGCAGTACTTC.

The V gene is TRBV29-1, the J gene TRBJ2-7; D may be TRBD2 (6 bases). Germline V lookup: CDR1 SQVTM, CDR2 ANQGSEA. This CDR3 spans 13 amino acids. The chain's CDR3 is CRARTGEGYEQYF. CDR3 DNA sequence: TGCAGGGCTAGAACGGGAGAAGGCTACGAGCAGTACTTC.

The V gene is TRBV7-3, the J gene TRBJ2-5; D unclear. Looked up from germline, CDR1 is SGHTA and CDR2 is FQGTGA. The CDR3 spans 13 residues. V was shortened by 0 bases and J by 2 bases, with 4 bases between the two germline ends. The CDR3 coding sequence is TGTGCCAGCAGCTTAACACAGCAAGAGACCCAGTACTTC. It specifies CASSLTQQETQYF.

The V gene is TRBV21-1, the J gene TRBJ2-2; the D call in the table, TRBD2, was not verified against the DNA. TRBV21-1 is termed a pseudogene. The CDR3 spans 17 residues. The CDR3 is CASSRQREGLDTGELFF. CDR3 nucleotide sequence: TGTGCCAGCAGCCGTCAGCGGGAGGGCCTGGACACCGGGGAGCTGTTTTTT.

This clone was seen more than once but under ten times. The CDR3 coding sequence is TGTGCCAGCAGTCGGGGTTTCTATGGCTACACCTTC. It yields the protein CASSRGFYGYTF. The chain uses TRBV25-1 and TRBJ1-2; D gene ambiguous. CDR1 is MGHDK, CDR2 SYGVNS, per germline. V gave up 5 bases and J gave up 4 bases, with 8 bases separating them. The CDR3 is 12 residues long.

The rearrangement uses TRBV18 and TRBJ2-7; 9 bases are shared with TRBD2. The trim removed 3 bases at V and 3 bases at J, leaving 6 bases unmatched. The CDR3 extends over 15 amino acids. The germline gives CDR1 KGHSH, CDR2 LQKENI. The CDR3 bases are TGTGCCAGCTCACCCACTAGCGGGCCCTACTACGAGCAGTACTTC. Residues: CASSPTSGPYYEQYF. The variable domain in full, with the rest retrieved from reference TRBV18 and TRBJ2-7, is NAGVMQNPRHLVRRRGQEARLRCSPMKGHSHVYWYRQLPEEGLKFMVYLQKENIIDESGMPKERFSAEFPKEGPSILRIQQVVRGDSAAYFCASSPTSGPYYEQYFGPGTRLTVT.

V usage is TRBV28 and J usage is TRBJ1-4; D may be TRBD1 (5 bases). Germline loops: CDR1 MDHEN, CDR2 SYDVKM. The CDR3 covers 16 residues. Trimming cost V 0 bases and J 8 bases, with 16 bases left between them. The CDR3 reads CASSLWGGVLEEKLFF. CDR3 in DNA: TGTGCCAGCAGTTTATGGGGGGGGGTATTGGAGGAAAAACTGTTTTTT. Complete variable domain (other parts from reference TRBV28 and TRBJ1-4): DVKVTQSSRYLVKRTGEKVFLECVQDMDHENMFWYRQDPGLGLRLIYFSYDVKMKEKGDIPEGYSVSREKKERFSLILESASTNQTSMYLCASSLWGGVLEEKLFFGSGTQLSVL.

The rearrangement links TRBV2 to TRBJ2-2, with a tentative D call TRBD1 (5 bases). The CDR3 consists of 14 residues. The V gene's germline CDR1 is SNHLY and CDR2 FYNNEI. The V end lost 1 base, the J end lost 6 bases, and 9 bases lay between the germline ends. CDR3 residues: CASSEVRAAGELFF. The CDR3 DNA reads TGTGCCAGCAGTGAAGTCAGGGCTGCCGGGGAGCTGTTTTTT.

The V and J genes are TRBV4-2 and TRBJ2-1; 7 bases agree with TRBD1. J gave up 6 bases and V 0 bases, and 8 bases lay outside the gene matches. The CDR3 extends over 16 amino acids. Germline CDR1 LGHNA, CDR2 YNFKEQ. The CDR3 DNA reads as TGTGCCAGCAGCCAAGATAGGGGACAGTTTGTCAATGAGCAGTTCTTC. Translation gives CASSQDRGQFVNEQFF.

This sequence joins TRBV6-2 or TRBV6-3 and TRBJ1-1; TRBD1 might be the D (6 bases). Germline loops: CDR1 MNHEY, CDR2 SVGEGT. The CDR3 sequence is 14 residues long. Trimming shortened V by 6 bases and J by 0 bases, and 11 bases separated the two germline ends. The CDR3, as DNA: TGTGCCAGCAGCAGCACAGGGCTGAACACTGAAGCTTTCTTT. Its translation is CASSSTGLNTEAFF.

The gene calls are TRBV5-4 and TRBJ2-7, with a possible D match to TRBD2 (7 bases). Germline-derived CDR1 and CDR2 are SGHNT and YYREEE (reference sequence). Trimming cost V 3 bases and J 5 bases, with 15 bases left between them. CDR3 size: 14 residues. The CDR3 DNA follows: TGTGCCAGCAGCTCGGTTGGGGGGGCCGACGAGCAGTACTTC. Its translation is CASSSVGGADEQYF.

The chain recombines TRBV20-1 with TRBJ1-1; D gene ambiguous. Germline V CDR1 and CDR2: DFQATT, SNEGSKA (reference sequence). V lost 3 bases, J lost 6 bases, and 8 bases lay in between. The CDR3 runs 11 residues. CDR3 nucleotides: TGCAGTGCTAGCCCTGTAGCTGAAGCTTTCTTT. As protein: CSASPVAEAFF.